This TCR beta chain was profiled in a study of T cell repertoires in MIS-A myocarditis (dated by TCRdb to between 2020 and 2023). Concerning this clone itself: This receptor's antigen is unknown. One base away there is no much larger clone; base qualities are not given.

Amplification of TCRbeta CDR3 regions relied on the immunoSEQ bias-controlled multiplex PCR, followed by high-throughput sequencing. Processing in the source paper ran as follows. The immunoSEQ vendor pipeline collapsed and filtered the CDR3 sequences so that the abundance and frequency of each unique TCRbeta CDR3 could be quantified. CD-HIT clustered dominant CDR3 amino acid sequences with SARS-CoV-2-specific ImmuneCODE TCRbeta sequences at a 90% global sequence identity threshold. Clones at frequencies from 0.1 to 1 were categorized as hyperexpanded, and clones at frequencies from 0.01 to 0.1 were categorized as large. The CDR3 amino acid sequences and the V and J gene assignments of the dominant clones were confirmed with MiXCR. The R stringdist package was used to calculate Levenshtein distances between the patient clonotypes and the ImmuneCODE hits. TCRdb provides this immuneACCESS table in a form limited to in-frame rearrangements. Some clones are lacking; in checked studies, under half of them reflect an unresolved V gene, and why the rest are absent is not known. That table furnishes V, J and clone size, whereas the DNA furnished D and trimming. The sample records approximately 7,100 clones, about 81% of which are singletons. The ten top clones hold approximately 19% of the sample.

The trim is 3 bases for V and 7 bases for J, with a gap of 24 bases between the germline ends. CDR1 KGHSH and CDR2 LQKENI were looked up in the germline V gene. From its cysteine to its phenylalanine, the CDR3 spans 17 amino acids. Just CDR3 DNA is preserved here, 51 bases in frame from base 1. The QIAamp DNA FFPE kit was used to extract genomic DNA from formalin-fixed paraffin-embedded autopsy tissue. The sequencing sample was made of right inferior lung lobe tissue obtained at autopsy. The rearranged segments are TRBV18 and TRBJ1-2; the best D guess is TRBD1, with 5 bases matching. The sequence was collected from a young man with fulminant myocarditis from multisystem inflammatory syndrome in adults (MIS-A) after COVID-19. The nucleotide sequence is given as TGTGCCAGCTCACCCCCCCTGTCCAGGGCGCCCTTTTCTGGCTACACCTTC. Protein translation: CASSPPLSRAPFSGYTF.